Listed below are T cell receptor beta chains from one sample, sequenced in a study of blood T cell repertoires in COVID-19. Produced via immunoSEQ multiplex PCR; TCRdb's table is partial and in-frame only. This table holds approximately 300,000 clones, roughly 89% found once. Specimen: peripheral blood. The source is a man aged 40-55 years with acute or convalescent COVID-19. The CDR3 runs from the conserved cysteine through the conserved F or W. The D gene is left open where the match is weak. Clone size, where shown, is once, few, many, or a class for clones that have expanded.

J: TRBJ2-3
size: few
D: TRBD1
V: TRBV5-1
length: 15
CDR3: CASSLEGRGTDTQYF
DNA: TGCGCCAGCAGCTTGGAGGGCAGGGGGACAGATACGCAGTATTTT

J: TRBJ1-4
size: once
D: -
V: TRBV5-1
length: 14
CDR3: CASSLAGEREKLFF
DNA: TGCGCCAGCAGCTTGGCAGGGGAAAGGGAAAAACTGTTTTTT

J: TRBJ2-2
size: -
D: -
V: TRBV5-4
length: 14
CDR3: CASRLDKNTGELFF
DNA: TGTGCCAGCAGATTGGACAAGAACACCGGGGAGCTGTTTTTT

J: TRBJ1-1
size: -
D: TRBD1
V: TRBV5-1
length: 16
CDR3: CASSLGGGARKTEAFF
DNA: TGCGCCAGCAGCTTGGGAGGGGGCGCAAGAAAAACTGAAGCTTTCTTT

J: TRBJ2-3
size: -
D: TRBD2
V: TRBV7-8
length: 16
CDR3: CASSPGLAGGTDTQYF
DNA: TGTGCCAGCAGCCCTGGACTAGCGGGGGGCACAGATACGCAGTATTTT

J: TRBJ2-4
size: -
D: TRBD1
V: TRBV5-1
length: 14
CDR3: CASRAGQGNNIQYF
DNA: TGCGCCAGCAGAGCTGGACAGGGGAACAACATTCAGTACTTC

J: TRBJ1-1
size: -
D: TRBD1
V: TRBV24-1
length: 15
CDR3: CATSDSGTGDTEAFF
DNA: TGTGCCACCAGTGATTCTGGGACAGGGGACACTGAAGCTTTCTTT

J: TRBJ1-1
size: once
D: -
V: TRBV5-1
length: 16
CDR3: CASSLEPQGLGTEAFF
DNA: TGCGCCAGCAGCTTGGAGCCCCAGGGGCTAGGTACTGAAGCTTTCTTT

J: TRBJ2-2
size: -
D: TRBD1
V: TRBV29-1
length: 17
CDR3: CSVEPEDRGGKAGELFF
DNA: TGCAGCGTAGAGCCCGAGGACAGGGGTGGCAAGGCCGGGGAGCTGTTTTTT

J: TRBJ2-7
size: few
D: TRBD2
V: TRBV7-2
length: 15
CDR3: CASSTTSAPAYEQYF
DNA: TGTGCCAGCAGCACAACTAGCGCCCCAGCCTACGAGCAGTACTTC

J: TRBJ1-3
size: few
D: -
V: TRBV12-3/TRBV12-4
length: 13
CDR3: CASSLVEGNTIYF
DNA: TGTGCCAGCAGTTTAGTAGAGGGAAACACCATATATTTT

J: TRBJ1-6
size: -
D: -
V: TRBV2
length: 15
CDR3: CASTVGAGYNSPLHF
DNA: TGTGCCAGCACGGTTGGGGCAGGTTATAATTCACCCCTCCACTTT

J: TRBJ1-2
size: once
D: TRBD1
V: TRBV6-4
length: 17
CDR3: CASSLTGGRTSGYGYTF
DNA: TGTGCCAGCAGCCTCACAGGGGGCCGGACTAGCGGCTATGGCTACACCTTC

J: TRBJ2-3
size: -
D: TRBD2
V: TRBV5-8
length: 16
CDR3: CASSRRAGGQSDTQYF
DNA: TGTGCCAGCAGCAGGAGGGCGGGGGGCCAATCAGATACGCAGTATTTT

J: TRBJ1-2
size: -
D: -
V: TRBV3-1/TRBV3-2
length: 13
CDR3: CASSQGGGDSYTF
DNA: TGTGCCAGCAGCCAAGGGGGAGGAGACAGCTACACCTTC

J: TRBJ1-2
size: -
D: -
V: TRBV27
length: 14
CDR3: CASSLKGGSYGYTF
DNA: TGTGCCAGCAGTCTGAAGGGGGGGAGCTATGGCTACACCTTC

J: TRBJ1-2
size: -
D: -
V: TRBV30
length: 13
CDR3: CAWTALEANGYTF
DNA: TGTGCCTGGACGGCACTCGAGGCGAATGGCTACACCTTC

J: TRBJ1-2
size: once
D: TRBD1
V: TRBV10-3
length: 14
CDR3: CAISTGGADYGYTF
DNA: TGTGCCATCAGTACAGGGGGCGCTGACTATGGCTACACCTTC

J: TRBJ2-1
size: once
D: TRBD2
V: TRBV7-6
length: 16
CDR3: CASSLGYLAGANEQFF
DNA: TGTGCCAGCAGCTTAGGTTATCTAGCGGGGGCCAATGAGCAGTTCTTC

J: TRBJ1-1
size: once
D: TRBD1
V: TRBV10-3
length: 14
CDR3: CAIQERTGATEAFF
DNA: TGTGCCATCCAAGAACGGACAGGGGCCACTGAAGCTTTCTTT